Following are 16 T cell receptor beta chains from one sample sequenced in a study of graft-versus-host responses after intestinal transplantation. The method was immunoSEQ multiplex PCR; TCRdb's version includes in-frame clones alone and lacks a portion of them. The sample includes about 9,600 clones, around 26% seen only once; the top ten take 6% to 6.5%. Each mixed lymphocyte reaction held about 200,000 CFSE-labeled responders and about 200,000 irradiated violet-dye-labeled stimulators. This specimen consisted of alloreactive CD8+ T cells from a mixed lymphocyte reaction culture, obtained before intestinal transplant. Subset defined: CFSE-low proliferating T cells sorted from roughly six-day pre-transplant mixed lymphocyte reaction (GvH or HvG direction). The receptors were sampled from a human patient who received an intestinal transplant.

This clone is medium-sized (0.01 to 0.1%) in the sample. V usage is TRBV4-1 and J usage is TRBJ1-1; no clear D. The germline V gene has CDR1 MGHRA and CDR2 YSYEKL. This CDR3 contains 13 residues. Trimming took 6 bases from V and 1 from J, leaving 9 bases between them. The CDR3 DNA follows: TGCGCCAGCAGGGCTCTGAAGAACACTGAAGCTTTCTTT. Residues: CASRALKNTEAFF.

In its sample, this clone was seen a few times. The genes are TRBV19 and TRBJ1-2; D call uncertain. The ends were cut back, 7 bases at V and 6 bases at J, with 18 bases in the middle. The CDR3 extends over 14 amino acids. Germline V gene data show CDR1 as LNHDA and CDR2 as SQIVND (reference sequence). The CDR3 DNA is TGTGCCAGTAAGGTCCGGGGAGGCTTGGATGGCTACACCTTC. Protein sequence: CASKVRGGLDGYTF.

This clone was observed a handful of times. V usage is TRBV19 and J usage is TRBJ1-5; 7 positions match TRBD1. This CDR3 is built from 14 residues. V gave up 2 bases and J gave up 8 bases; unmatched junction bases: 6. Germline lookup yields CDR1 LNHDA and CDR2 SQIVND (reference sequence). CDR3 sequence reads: CASSIIYRGEPQHF. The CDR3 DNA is TGTGCCAGTAGTATAATCTACAGGGGAGAGCCCCAGCATTTT.

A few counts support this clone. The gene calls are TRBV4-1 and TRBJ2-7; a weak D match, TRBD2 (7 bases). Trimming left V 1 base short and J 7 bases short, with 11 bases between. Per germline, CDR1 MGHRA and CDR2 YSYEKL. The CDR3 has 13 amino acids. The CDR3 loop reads CASSQVGGQEQYF. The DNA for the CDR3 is TGCGCCAGCAGCCAAGTGGGGGGGCAGGAGCAGTACTTC.

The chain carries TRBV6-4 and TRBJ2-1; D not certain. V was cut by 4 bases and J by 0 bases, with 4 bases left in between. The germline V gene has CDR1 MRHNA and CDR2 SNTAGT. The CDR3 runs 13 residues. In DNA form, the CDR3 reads TGTGCCAGCAGTGCTAGCTCCTACAATGAGCAGTTCTTC. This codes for CASSASSYNEQFF.

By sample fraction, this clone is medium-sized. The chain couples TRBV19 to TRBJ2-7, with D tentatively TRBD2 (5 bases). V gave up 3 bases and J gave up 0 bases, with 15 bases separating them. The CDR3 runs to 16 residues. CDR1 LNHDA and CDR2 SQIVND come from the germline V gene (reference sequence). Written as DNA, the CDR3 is TGTGCCAGTAGTATCACCTGGACTGAATTCTCCTACGAGCAGTACTTC. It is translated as CASSITWTEFSYEQYF. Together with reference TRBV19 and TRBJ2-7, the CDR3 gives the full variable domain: DGGITQSPKYLFRKEGQNVTLSCEQNLNHDAMYWYRQDPGQGLRLIYYSQIVNDFQKGDIAEGYSVSREKKESFPLTVTSAQKNPTAFYLCASSITWTEFSYEQYFGPGTRLTVT.

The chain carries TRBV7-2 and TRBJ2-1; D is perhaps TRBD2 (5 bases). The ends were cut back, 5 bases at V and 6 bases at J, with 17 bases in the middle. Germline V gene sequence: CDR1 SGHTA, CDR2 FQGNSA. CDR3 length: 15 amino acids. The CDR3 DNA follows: TGTGCCAGCAGCCCTCCTAGCCAGCGCCTCAATGAGCAGTTCTTC. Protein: CASSPPSQRLNEQFF.

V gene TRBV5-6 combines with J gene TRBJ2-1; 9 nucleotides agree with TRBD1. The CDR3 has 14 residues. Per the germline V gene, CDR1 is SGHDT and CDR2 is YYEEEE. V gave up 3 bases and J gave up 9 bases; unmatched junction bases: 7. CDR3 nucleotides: TGTGCCAGCAGCTGGGACAGGGAAGGGATTGAGCAGTTCTTC. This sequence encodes CASSWDREGIEQFF. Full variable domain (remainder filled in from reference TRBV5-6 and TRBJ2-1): DAGVTQSPTHLIKTRGQQVTLRCSPKSGHDTVSWYQQALGQGPQFIFQYYEEEERQRGNFPDRFSGHQFPNYSSELNVNALLLGDSALYLCASSWDREGIEQFFGPGTRLTVL.

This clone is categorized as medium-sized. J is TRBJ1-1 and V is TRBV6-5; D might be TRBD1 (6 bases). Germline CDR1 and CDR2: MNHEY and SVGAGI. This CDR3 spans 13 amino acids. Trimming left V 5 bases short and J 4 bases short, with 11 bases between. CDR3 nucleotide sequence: TGTGCCAGCAGTATAACAGGGAGCACTGAAGCTTTCTTT. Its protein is CASSITGSTEAFF.

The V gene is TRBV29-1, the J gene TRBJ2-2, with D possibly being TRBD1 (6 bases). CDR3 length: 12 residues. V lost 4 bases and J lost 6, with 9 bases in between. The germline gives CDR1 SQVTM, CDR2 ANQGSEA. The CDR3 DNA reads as TGCAGCGTTGGGGCAGGGGCCGGGGAGCTGTTTTTT. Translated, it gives CSVGAGAGELFF.

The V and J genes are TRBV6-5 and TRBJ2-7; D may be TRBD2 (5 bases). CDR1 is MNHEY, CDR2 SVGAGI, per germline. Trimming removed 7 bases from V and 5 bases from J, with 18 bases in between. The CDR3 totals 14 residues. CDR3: CASTKRVWFHEQYF. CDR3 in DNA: TGTGCCAGCACCAAGAGGGTGTGGTTCCACGAGCAGTACTTC.

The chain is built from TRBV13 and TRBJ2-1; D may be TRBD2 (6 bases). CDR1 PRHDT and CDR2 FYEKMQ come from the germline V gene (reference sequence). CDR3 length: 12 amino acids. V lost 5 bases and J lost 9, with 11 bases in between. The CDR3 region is CASSTTSGEQFF. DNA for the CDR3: TGTGCCAGCAGCACGACTAGTGGTGAGCAGTTCTTC.

The CDR3 DNA follows: TGTGCCAGCTCACCCCTAAACAGGGGCCCGAACACTGAAGCTTTCTTT. It yields the protein CASSPLNRGPNTEAFF. The rearrangement links TRBV18 to TRBJ1-1; 7 bases match TRBD1. Germline V gene sequence: CDR1 KGHSH, CDR2 LQKENI. The CDR3 contains 16 residues. After removal of 3 bases from V and 1 base from J, the junction contained 8 bases not matched to a gene.

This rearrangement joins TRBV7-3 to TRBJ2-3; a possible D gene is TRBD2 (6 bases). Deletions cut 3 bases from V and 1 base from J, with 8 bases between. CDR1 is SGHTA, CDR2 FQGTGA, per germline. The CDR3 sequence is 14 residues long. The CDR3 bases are TGTGCCAGCAGCTTCGGCGGGGGCACAGATACGCAGTATTTT. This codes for CASSFGGGTDTQYF.

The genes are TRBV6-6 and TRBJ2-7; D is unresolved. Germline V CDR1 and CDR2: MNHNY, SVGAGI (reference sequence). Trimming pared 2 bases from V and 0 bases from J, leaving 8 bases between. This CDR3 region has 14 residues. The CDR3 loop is CASSYDSSSYEQYF. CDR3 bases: TGTGCCAGCAGTTACGACTCCTCCTCCTACGAGCAGTACTTC.

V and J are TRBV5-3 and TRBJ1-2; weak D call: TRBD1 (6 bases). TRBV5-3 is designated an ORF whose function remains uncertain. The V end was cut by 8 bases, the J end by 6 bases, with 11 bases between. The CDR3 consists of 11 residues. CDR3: CASDRPNGYTF. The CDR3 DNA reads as TGTGCCAGCGACAGGCCGAATGGCTACACCTTC.